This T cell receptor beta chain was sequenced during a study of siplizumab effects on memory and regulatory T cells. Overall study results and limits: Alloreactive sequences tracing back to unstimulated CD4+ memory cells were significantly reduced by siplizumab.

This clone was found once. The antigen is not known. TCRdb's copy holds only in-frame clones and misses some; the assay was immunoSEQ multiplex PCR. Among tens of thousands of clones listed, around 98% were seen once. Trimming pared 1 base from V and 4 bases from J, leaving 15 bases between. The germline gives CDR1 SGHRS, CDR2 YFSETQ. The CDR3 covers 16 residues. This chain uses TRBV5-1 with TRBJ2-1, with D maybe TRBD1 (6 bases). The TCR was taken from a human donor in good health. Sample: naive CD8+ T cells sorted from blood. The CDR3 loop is CASSLSPGTPYNEQFF. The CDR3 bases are TGCGCCAGCAGCTTGTCTCCAGGGACACCATACAATGAGCAGTTCTTC.